The 26 T cell receptor beta chains in this list originate from one sample, sequenced in a study of human T cells and chemical hapten exposure. TCRdb recomputed calls from the RACE reads with MiXCR, one row per CDR3 protein. This sample yields under 200,000 distinct CDR3 sequences, of which 13% to 15% are seen a single time; 1.7% belongs to the top ten. Noted time point: patch test 1, 2 weeks after DPC sensitization. As for treatment: therapeutic diphenylcyclopropenone sensitization with weekly scalp DPC. This specimen was whole blood, taken in connection with sensitization to the hapten diphenylcyclopropenone (DPC). Every receptor here comes from a woman aged 25 to 39 with alopecia areata. Some clones in this sample may be carry-over from other donors' samples.

There are a few counts of this clonotype. The rearrangement links TRBV12-3 or TRBV12-4 to TRBJ1-5; D might be TRBD1 (5 bases). Trimming took 7 bases from V and 4 from J, leaving 11 bases between them. The CDR3 runs to 13 residues. DNA for the CDR3: TGTGCCAGCAACGGACACCAGAATCAGCCCCAGCATTTT. It yields the protein CASNGHQNQPQHF.

This clonotype was seen repeatedly, ten times or more. The chain employs TRBV6-4 and TRBJ2-2, with D hard to call. The germline CDR1 and CDR2 sequences are MRHNA and SNTAGT. V lost 2 bases, J lost 3 bases, and 7 bases lay in between. The CDR3 totals 14 residues. The CDR3 coding sequence is TGTGCCAGCAGTGACGGGCAGCACACCGGGGAGCTGTTTTTT. Residues: CASSDGQHTGELFF.

The CDR3 DNA follows: TGTGCCTCGCGGGCTACAGAGGTTTCACCCCTCCACTTT. Its translation is CASRATEVSPLHF. The rearrangement joins TRBV18 to TRBJ1-6; no definite D call. CDR1 and CDR2 (germline): KGHSH, LQKENI. The CDR3 is 13 residues long. Trimming cost V 11 bases and J 9 bases, with 17 bases left between them. Complete variable domain (other parts from reference TRBV18 and TRBJ1-6): NAGVMQNPRHLVRRRGQEARLRCSPMKGHSHVYWYRQLPEEGLKFMVYLQKENIIDESGMPKERFSAEFPKEGPSILRIQQVVRGDSAAYFCASRATEVSPLHFGNGTRLTVT.

This clonotype appeared a few times. The chain employs TRBV7-2 and TRBJ2-4; TRBD2 agrees at 10 bases. V lost 4 bases to trimming and J lost 10 bases; unmatched junction nucleotides: 7. The CDR3 has 14 residues. The germline V gene has CDR1 SGHTA and CDR2 FQGNSA. In nucleotides, the CDR3 is TGTGCCAGCAGCTCACGCGAGCGGGAGGGGATTCAGTACTTC. It yields the protein CASSSREREGIQYF.

CDR3 residues: CASSYYAESEKLFF. CDR3 DNA sequence: TGTGCCAGCAGTTACTACGCGGAGAGCGAAAAACTGTTTTTT. This chain connects TRBV6-5 to TRBJ1-4; D uncertain. This CDR3 spans 14 amino acids. With 1 base removed from V and 8 bases from J, the gap between germline ends came to 11 bases. The germline gives CDR1 MNHEY, CDR2 SVGAGI.

This chain uses TRBV6-6 with TRBJ1-4; D is undetermined. Germline V gives CDR1 MNHNY, CDR2 SVGAGI (reference sequence). The V end lost 2 bases, the J end lost 4 bases, and 8 bases lay between the germline ends. The CDR3 totals 14 residues. The CDR3 is CASSYGGINEKLFF. In DNA, the CDR3 is TGTGCCAGCAGTTACGGAGGGATTAATGAAAAACTGTTTTTT.

In this sample, this clonotype turned up a few times. The V and J genes are TRBV12-3 or TRBV12-4 and TRBJ2-3; D is perhaps TRBD1 (5 bases). Trimming removed 3 bases from V and 6 bases from J, with 10 bases in between. This CDR3 has 13 amino acids. The CDR3 protein is CASSLLQGDTQYF. The CDR3 DNA reads as TGTGCCAGCAGTTTGCTCCAGGGTGATACGCAGTATTTT.

This sequence joins TRBV28 and TRBJ1-1; D not resolved. V was pared by 6 bases and J by 5 bases, with 13 bases between. Germline loops: CDR1 MDHEN, CDR2 SYDVKM. The length of the CDR3 is 13 residues. The CDR3 nucleotides are TGTGCCAGCAGCCTGCTAGTGGGGACTGAAGCTTTCTTT. This sequence encodes CASSLLVGTEAFF.

This chain links TRBV4-2 with TRBJ2-1; 9 bases agree with TRBD1. V was clipped by 5 bases and J by 4 bases; unmatched bases: 6. The germline V gene encodes CDR1 LGHNA and CDR2 YNFKEQ. This CDR3 has 15 amino acids. The DNA for the CDR3 is TGTGCCAGCAGCAGGCCGGGACAGGGTTACAATGAGCAGTTCTTC. This encodes CASSRPGQGYNEQFF.

Only a few counts were recorded for this clonotype. V usage is TRBV5-1 and J usage is TRBJ2-1; TRBD2 might be the D (5 bases). The CDR3 contains 16 residues. Germline V lookup: CDR1 SGHRS, CDR2 YFSETQ. Trimming stripped 1 base from V and 0 bases from J, with 11 bases between. The DNA of the CDR3 is TGCGCCAGCAGCTTGTCTCTAGCAAGCTCCTACAATGAGCAGTTCTTC. Encoded protein: CASSLSLASSYNEQFF.

This chain connects TRBV11-1 to TRBJ2-7; the D call may be TRBD1 or TRBD2 (5 bases each). This CDR3 comprises 15 residues. V lost 5 bases, J lost 0 bases, and 14 bases lay in between. CDR1 is SGHAT and CDR2 is FQDESV in the germline V gene (reference sequence). The CDR3 loop reads CASSNRDASSYEQYF. CDR3 nucleotide sequence: TGTGCCAGCAGCAACCGGGACGCCAGCTCCTACGAGCAGTACTTC.

The sample holds a few counts of this clonotype. The chain's CDR3 is CSVGRGAGQETQYF. CDR3 coding DNA: TGCAGCGTTGGGCGGGGGGCCGGACAAGAGACCCAGTACTTC. The J gene is TRBJ2-5, the V gene TRBV29-1; 8 bases line up with TRBD2. V shed 4 bases and J 2 bases; nucleotides not matched to a gene: 6. This CDR3 comprises 14 residues. Germline CDR1 is SQVTM and CDR2 is ANQGSEA.

This clonotype was detected only a few times. The chain combines TRBV12-3 or TRBV12-4 with TRBJ1-2, with D unclear. V gave up 1 base and J gave up 0 bases, with 15 bases separating them. This CDR3 comprises 17 residues. CDR3 bases: TGTGCCAGCAGTTTAGAGCTAACCGGGCGCACTAACTATGGCTACACCTTC. Translating gives CASSLELTGRTNYGYTF.

This clonotype has more than one count but fewer than ten. This sequence joins TRBV10-3 and TRBJ2-2; D remains unclear. Germline lookup yields CDR1 ENHRY and CDR2 SYGVKD. V gave up 0 bases and J gave up 2 bases, with 7 bases separating them. The length of the CDR3 is 15 residues. CDR3 protein: CAISESGVNTGELFF. The CDR3 nucleotides are TGTGCCATCAGTGAGTCAGGTGTTAACACCGGGGAGCTGTTTTTT.

The chain recombines TRBV12-3 or TRBV12-4 with TRBJ2-5; 8 nucleotides agree with TRBD1. The J segment lost 3 bases and the V segment lost 0 bases, leaving 6 bases of the junction unmatched. The CDR3 spans 16 residues. The CDR3 DNA reads TGTGCCAGCAGTTTAGCGCGGGACAGGTGGAAAGAGACCCAGTACTTC. As protein: CASSLARDRWKETQYF.

This clonotype came up a few times. V is TRBV20-1 and J is TRBJ2-1; 7 positions agree with TRBD2. This CDR3 spans 13 amino acids. Germline assignment: CDR1 DFQATT and CDR2 SNEGSKA (reference sequence). The V and J ends lost 3 bases and 9 bases, in that order; junction bases with no gene match: 8. CDR3 protein: CSASRFSGPEQFF. In DNA, the CDR3 is TGCAGTGCTAGTCGATTTAGCGGGCCTGAGCAGTTCTTC.

The chain links TRBV30 to TRBJ2-7, with D uncertain. This CDR3 comprises 15 residues. Trimming pared 3 bases from V and 6 bases from J, leaving 21 bases between. Germline loops: CDR1 GTSNPN, CDR2 SVGIG (reference sequence). The CDR3 protein is CAWRSLEGPPGEQYF. In DNA form, the CDR3 reads TGTGCCTGGAGATCCCTAGAAGGACCACCCGGCGAGCAGTACTTC. Full variable domain (rest looked up from reference TRBV30 and TRBJ2-7): SQTIHQWPATLVQPVGSPLSLECTVEGTSNPNLYWYRQAAGRGLQLLFYSVGIGQISSEVPQNLSASRPQDRQFILSSKKLLLSDSGFYLCAWRSLEGPPGEQYFGPGTRLTVT.

The rearrangement uses TRBV7-2 and TRBJ2-3; 12 bases map to TRBD2. CDR1 SGHTA and CDR2 FQGNSA come from the germline V gene. The CDR3 runs 15 residues. V shed 5 bases and J 4 bases; nucleotides not matched to a gene: 4. The CDR3 loop reads CASSETSGGPDTQYF. CDR3 nucleotides: TGTGCCAGCAGCGAGACTAGCGGGGGACCAGATACGCAGTATTTT.

The V and J genes are TRBV7-9 and TRBJ1-1; D not resolved. This CDR3 comprises 14 residues. Per the germline V gene, CDR1 is SEHNR and CDR2 is FQNEAQ (reference sequence). Deletions cut 5 bases from V and 2 bases from J, with 12 bases between. The CDR3 DNA reads as TGTGCCAGCAGCGGAGGGATGCGAAACACTGAAGCTTTCTTT. It codes for CASSGGMRNTEAFF.

This chain uses TRBV4-3 with TRBJ2-7; TRBD1 matches 11 bases. The CDR3 contains 15 residues. Germline V CDR1 and CDR2: LGHNA, YSLEER. The V gene end was trimmed by 0 bases and the J gene end by 10 bases; junction bases not matched to a gene: 8. CDR3 in DNA: TGCGCCAGCAGCCAAGATCGCGGGACAGGGGGTATACAGTACTTC. Amino acid sequence: CASSQDRGTGGIQYF.

This chain links TRBV4-2 with TRBJ2-2; tentative D call: TRBD1 (6 bases). Trimming took 2 bases from V and 5 from J, leaving 15 bases between them. Germline V gene data show CDR1 as LGHNA and CDR2 as YNFKEQ. The length of the CDR3 is 16 residues. CDR3 DNA sequence: TGTGCCAGCAGCCAACTTACCACAGGGTATACCGGGGAGCTGTTTTTT. Protein: CASSQLTTGYTGELFF.

The rearrangement links TRBV7-3 to TRBJ2-1; 7 nucleotides line up with TRBD1. In germline, CDR1 is SGHTA, CDR2 FQGTGA. J lost 0 bases, V lost 2 bases, and 4 bases had no gene match. The CDR3 length is 16 residues. The CDR3 sequence: CASSLSTGSSYNEQFF. The CDR3 nucleotides are TGTGCCAGCAGCTTATCGACAGGGAGCTCCTACAATGAGCAGTTCTTC.

This clonotype was seen repeatedly, ten times or more. The V call is TRBV5-4, the J call TRBJ2-1; 7 bases are shared with TRBD1. The CDR3 has 16 amino acids. CDR1 is SGHNT and CDR2 is YYREEE in the germline V gene (reference sequence). J lost 2 bases, V lost 6 bases, and 11 bases had no gene match. DNA for the CDR3: TGTGCCAGCAATGCGGAGAGACAGGGAGCCTACAATGAGCAGTTCTTC. It translates to CASNAERQGAYNEQFF.

The table lists this clonotype with a few counts. The chain couples TRBV4-3 to TRBJ2-1, with 10 positions matching TRBD2. Germline CDR1 LGHNA, CDR2 YSLEER. V gave up 0 bases and J gave up 1 base; unmatched junction bases: 12. The CDR3 loop spans 20 amino acids. CDR3 loop: CASSQDHGLAGVKSYNEQFF. CDR3 nucleotide sequence: TGCGCCAGCAGCCAAGACCACGGGCTAGCGGGAGTTAAGTCCTACAATGAGCAGTTCTTC.

This clonotype was seen only a few times. The J gene is TRBJ2-2, the V gene TRBV5-1, with D tentatively TRBD1 (6 bases). Germline CDR1 and CDR2: SGHRS and YFSETQ. Trimming left V 2 bases short and J 0 bases short, with 11 bases between. The CDR3 has 16 amino acids. CDR3 protein: CASSLRGQANTGELFF. CDR3 nucleotide sequence: TGCGCCAGCAGCTTAAGGGGACAAGCGAACACCGGGGAGCTGTTTTTT.

This clonotype was detected ten times or more. The chain combines TRBV7-9 with TRBJ2-2, with D perhaps given as TRBD1 or TRBD2 (5 bases each). CDR3 size: 15 residues. Trimming stripped 0 bases from V and 0 bases from J, with 5 bases between. Germline V gene data show CDR1 as SEHNR and CDR2 as FQNEAQ (reference sequence). CDR3 sequence: CASSLAGANTGELFF. Written as DNA, the CDR3 is TGTGCCAGCAGCTTAGCGGGGGCGAACACCGGGGAGCTGTTTTTT.